This T cell receptor (beta chain) was retrieved from a study of blood T cells in healthy people across ages. A second PCR of 7 to 11 cycles used a sample-barcoded 5' primer and a J-beta primer mix. One entry per CDR3 protein results from TCRdb running MiXCR on the 5' RACE reads. The sample carries a few hundred thousand distinct CDR3 sequences, about 27% recorded once. Per germline, CDR1 LNHDA and CDR2 SQIVND (reference sequence). This CDR3 comprises 15 residues. The V gene end was trimmed by 3 bases and the J gene end by 14 bases; junction bases not matched to a gene: 17. These records were also assigned to another study, of T cells of mothers and their children.

The sample was blood. This chain uses TRBV19 with TRBJ2-3, with 7 bases matching TRBD1. This TCR derives from a boy between 2 and 10 years old in good health. The chain's CDR3 is CASSISSMPGQRWYF. CDR3 bases: TGTGCCAGTAGTATCTCATCTATGCCGGGACAGCGATGGTATTTT.